This passage covers 17 T cell receptor beta chains from one sample sequenced in a study of OX40 agonist ivuxolimab in advanced cancers. Some clones are missing from TCRdb's copy, which holds only in-frame ones; the method was immunoSEQ multiplex PCR. The table includes 70,000 to 90,000 clones, about 81% detected once. This material consisted of CD4+ or CD8+ T cells sorted from blood, taken in a trial of the OX40 agonist ivuxolimab. These receptors all come from an adult with an advanced solid tumor such as melanoma, head and neck, liver or kidney cancer.

The J gene is TRBJ2-2, the V gene TRBV19, with 8 bases aligning to TRBD2. The trim removed 5 bases at V and 8 bases at J, leaving 7 bases unmatched. Germline loops: CDR1 LNHDA, CDR2 SQIVND (reference sequence). CDR3 length: 14 residues. CDR3 in DNA: TGTGCCAGTAGTTGGAGCGGGGGACGGGGGGAGCTGTTTTTT. Translation gives CASSWSGGRGELFF.

The chain carries TRBV7-8 and TRBJ2-1; 8 nucleotides line up with TRBD2. J gave up 3 bases and V 4 bases, and 11 bases lay outside the gene matches. CDR3 length equals 17 residues. The germline gives CDR1 SGHVS, CDR2 FQNEAQ. CDR3 DNA: TGTGCCAGCAGCTCTGTGAATACGGGGGGGCGCTACAATGAGCAGTTCTTC. Translating gives CASSSVNTGGRYNEQFF.

The rearrangement uses TRBV11-2 and TRBJ2-2; 9 bases align to TRBD2. The germline V gene has CDR1 SGHAT and CDR2 FQNNGV. Unmatched junction bases numbered 10, after V lost 5 bases and J lost 0 bases. The length of the CDR3 is 18 residues. CDR3 in DNA: TGTGCCAGCAGCCGACTAGCGGTATCCCCCACGAACACCGGGGAGCTGTTTTTT. Encoded protein: CASSRLAVSPTNTGELFF.

The chain recombines TRBV2 with TRBJ2-3; D not resolved. CDR3 length equals 16 residues. CDR1 and CDR2 (germline): SNHLY, FYNNEI. Trimming left V 0 bases short and J 3 bases short, with 13 bases between. The CDR3, as DNA: TGTGCCAGCAGTGAAGCAACCTCCCTTCTAACAGATACGCAGTATTTT. Its protein is CASSEATSLLTDTQYF.

This rearrangement joins TRBV6-6 to TRBJ2-7; 7 bases match TRBD2. There are 14 residues in the CDR3. Trimming took 2 bases from V and 2 from J; bases not matched to a gene: 3. CDR1 is MNHNY and CDR2 is SVGAGI in the germline V gene (reference sequence). The CDR3 is CASSYASGAYEQYF. The CDR3 DNA follows: TGTGCCAGCAGTTACGCTAGCGGCGCCTACGAGCAGTACTTC.

This clone was detected a few times. CDR3: CASTDRGHEQYF. DNA of the CDR3: TGTGCCAGCACGGACAGGGGCCACGAGCAGTACTTC. This rearrangement joins TRBV7-9 to TRBJ2-7; 9 bases align to TRBD1. The J segment lost 5 bases and the V segment lost 7 bases, leaving 3 bases of the junction unmatched. Germline CDR1 reads SEHNR; CDR2 reads FQNEAQ (reference sequence). The CDR3 spans 12 residues.

The chain couples TRBV13 to TRBJ1-3; tentative D call: TRBD1 (5 bases). V lost 0 bases and J lost 2, with 5 bases in between. The CDR3 extends over 14 amino acids. CDR1 and CDR2 from the germline V gene are PRHDT and FYEKMQ (reference sequence). The CDR3 sequence is CASSLGGAGNTIYF. DNA for the CDR3: TGTGCCAGCAGCTTAGGGGGGGCTGGAAACACCATATATTTT.

V usage is TRBV5-1 and J usage is TRBJ1-1; TRBD1 aligns across 12 bases. The CDR3 is made up of 16 amino acids. Germline loops: CDR1 SGHRS, CDR2 YFSETQ. Trimming took 4 bases from V and 0 from J; bases not matched to a gene: 4. CDR3: CASSPGTGGLNTEAFF. The CDR3 nucleotides are TGCGCCAGCAGCCCCGGGACAGGGGGCCTGAACACTGAAGCTTTCTTT.

The chain carries TRBV30 and TRBJ1-1; 7 bases are a match to TRBD1. Germline V CDR1 and CDR2: GTSNPN, SVGIG (reference sequence). This CDR3 is 13 amino acids long. J lost 5 bases, V lost 2 bases, and 5 bases had no gene match. The CDR3, as DNA: TGTGCCTGGAGTCGACAGGGAGAGACTGAAGCTTTCTTT. Translation: CAWSRQGETEAFF.

The chain joins TRBV9 to TRBJ2-3, with D maybe TRBD2 (8 bases). The germline CDR1 and CDR2 sequences are SGDLS and YYNGEE. This CDR3 comprises 16 residues. The V gene lost 4 bases and the J gene lost 0 bases, with 15 bases spanning the gap. The DNA for the CDR3 is TGTGCCAGCAGCCGAGGGGGCGGGAGGAGCACAGATACGCAGTATTTT. This encodes CASSRGGGRSTDTQYF.

The chain uses TRBV7-2 and TRBJ1-5, with a tentative D call TRBD1 (5 bases). CDR3 size: 15 residues. Germline lookup yields CDR1 SGHTA and CDR2 FQGNSA. Trimming removed 0 bases at V and 3 bases at J, with 9 bases between. The DNA for the CDR3 is TGTGCCAGCAGCTTAGCCCAGGGCAACAATCAGCCCCAGCATTTT. Its translation: CASSLAQGNNQPQHF.

V is TRBV7-2 and J is TRBJ1-5; no reliable D call. Germline CDR1 is SGHTA and CDR2 is FQGNSA. V was trimmed by 5 bases and J by 0 bases, leaving 5 bases between them. The CDR3 is 13 amino acids. CDR3: CASSLSSNQPQHF. In DNA form, the CDR3 reads TGTGCCAGCAGCCTTAGTAGCAATCAGCCCCAGCATTTT.

This chain links TRBV19 with TRBJ1-5, with a weak D call TRBD1 (5 bases). This CDR3 has 13 amino acids. Germline loops: CDR1 LNHDA, CDR2 SQIVND (reference sequence). V shed 5 bases and J shed 8 bases, with 13 bases lying between them. CDR3: CASSLGRGEPQHF. In DNA form, the CDR3 reads TGTGCCAGTAGTTTGGGACGCGGGGAGCCCCAGCATTTT.

V and J are TRBV6-1 and TRBJ2-5, with 8 bases aligning to TRBD1. Germline V gene sequence: CDR1 MNHNS, CDR2 SASEGT. V shed 6 bases and J 1 base; nucleotides not matched to a gene: 4. The CDR3 is made up of 14 amino acids. The CDR3 DNA reads as TGTGCCAGCAGCGCGGACAGGGCCCAAGAGACCCAGTACTTC. Translating gives CASSADRAQETQYF.

The chain recombines TRBV11-2 with TRBJ1-2, with D maybe TRBD1 (6 bases). This CDR3 is built from 16 residues. CDR1 SGHAT and CDR2 FQNNGV come from the germline V gene. Trimming stripped 0 bases from V and 6 bases from J, with 17 bases between. CDR3 amino acids: CASSLDRDIDGHGYTF. CDR3 bases: TGTGCCAGCAGCTTAGATAGGGACATCGACGGGCATGGCTACACCTTC.

This chain connects TRBV6-1 to TRBJ1-2; possible D gene TRBD1, 5 bases. The germline V gene has CDR1 MNHNS and CDR2 SASEGT. This CDR3 contains 14 residues. V gave up 2 bases and J gave up 7 bases, with 14 bases separating them. CDR3 DNA sequence: TGTGCCAGCAGTGAAAATTCGGCAGGGAGTGGCTACACCTTC. Its protein product is CASSENSAGSGYTF.

J is TRBJ2-7 and V is TRBV5-1; D may be TRBD1 (5 bases). The V end was cut by 4 bases, the J end by 4 bases, with 15 bases between. The germline CDR1 and CDR2 sequences are SGHRS and YFSETQ. This CDR3 comprises 14 residues. The CDR3 spells CASSISGLLYEQYF. The CDR3 bases are TGCGCCAGCAGCATCTCAGGGTTATTATACGAGCAGTACTTC.